The present entry profiles one TCR beta chain with its context. As yet, its antigen is unknown. The record originates from a study of T cell repertoires in cytomegalovirus infection. At the level of the study: Through public TCR beta signatures, both CMV infection and matching HLA type were indicated. Study-level results: Summed frequency of public TCR beta families distinguished CMV carriers with the relevant HLA. The ex vivo response was dominated by HLA-C-restricted CMV-specific TCR beta clonotypes.

TCRdb ran MiXCR on the reads and lists one entry per CDR3 protein. The sample holds 630,000 or so distinct CDR3 sequences, 24% seen once. Trimming removed 8 bases from V and 6 bases from J, with 17 bases in between. This CDR3 is built from 13 residues. From germline, CDR1 is SEHNR and CDR2 FQNEAQ (reference sequence). The rearrangement uses TRBV7-9 and TRBJ2-7; maybe TRBD2 (5 bases). The material sequenced was CD8+ T cells from PBMCs. This TCR derives from a human donor in good health (CMV status not recorded). Some clones in this sample may be carry-over from other donors' samples. Here the CDR3 DNA reads TGTGCCAGCGGGCCGGACGGACTCCGCGAGCAGTACTTC. Residues: CASGPDGLREQYF.